Below, 26 T cell receptor beta chains from the same sample are listed, as sequenced in a study of blood T cell repertoires in COVID-19. Sequencing used immunoSEQ multiplex PCR; TCRdb keeps in-frame clones, though not all of them. Of tens of thousands of clones detected, just under 85% appear once; the ten largest clones hold roughly 5.7%. Sequencing input: peripheral blood. The receptors were gathered from a man in his forties or fifties with active COVID-19.

This clone occurred once. The chain employs TRBV6-5 and TRBJ2-7; TRBD1 aligns across 7 bases. The CDR3 spans 14 residues. V lost 2 bases, J lost 6 bases, and 7 bases stayed unmatched. Germline V gene data show CDR1 as MNHEY and CDR2 as SVGAGI. CDR3 DNA: TGTGCCAGCAGTTACCGACAGGGAGTATCCGAGCAGTACTTC. Its protein is CASSYRQGVSEQYF.

The chain combines TRBV6-2 or TRBV6-3 with TRBJ2-3; TRBD2 agrees at 12 bases. CDR1 and CDR2 from the germline V gene are MNHEY and SVGEGT. The ends lost 2 bases at V and 4 bases at J; junction bases unmatched: 7. The CDR3 runs to 17 residues. CDR3 in DNA: TGTGCCAGCAGTTACGGCCCCCGGACTAGCGGGGCAGATACGCAGTATTTT. It yields the protein CASSYGPRTSGADTQYF.

This chain connects TRBV4-2 to TRBJ2-7, with 7 nucleotides matching TRBD1. The germline V gene has CDR1 LGHNA and CDR2 YNFKEQ. The CDR3 spans 16 residues. V lost 0 bases, J lost 0 bases, and 5 bases stayed unmatched. The CDR3 spells CASSQDRTGVSYEQYF. The CDR3, as DNA: TGTGCCAGCAGCCAAGATCGCACAGGGGTCTCCTACGAGCAGTACTTC.

The rearrangement joins TRBV20-1 to TRBJ2-3, with 9 positions matching TRBD2. The CDR3 sequence is 11 residues long. CDR1 is DFQATT, CDR2 SNEGSKA, per germline (reference sequence). V shed 5 bases and J 11 bases; nucleotides not matched to a gene: 5. CDR3 residues: CSAWGLAGQYF. CDR3 DNA: TGCAGTGCTTGGGGACTAGCAGGGCAGTATTTT.

The gene calls are TRBV29-1 and TRBJ2-3; 9 nucleotides align to TRBD2. Trimming cost V 7 bases and J 2 bases; bases outside gene matches: 10. This CDR3 spans 15 amino acids. Germline V lookup: CDR1 SQVTM, CDR2 ANQGSEA. DNA for the CDR3: TGCAGCGGGACTAGCGTGAGGGGGGCCACAGATACGCAGTATTTT. It encodes CSGTSVRGATDTQYF.

This clone was seen only a few times. The rearrangement joins TRBV4-3 to TRBJ2-4; 7 bases line up with TRBD2. The V and J ends lost 1 base and 7 bases, in that order; junction bases with no gene match: 13. The germline V gene encodes CDR1 LGHNA and CDR2 YSLEER. CDR3 size: 17 residues. CDR3 amino acids: CASSQAGGGPYRNIQYF. The CDR3 region has the DNA TGCGCCAGCAGCCAAGCCGGCGGGGGACCTTACCGGAACATTCAGTACTTC.

The chain uses TRBV6-2 or TRBV6-3 and TRBJ1-2; tentative D call: TRBD1 (6 bases). CDR1 is MNHEY, CDR2 SVGEGT, per germline. The CDR3 spans 15 residues. The V end was cut by 2 bases, the J end by 4 bases, with 14 bases between. CDR3 protein: CASSYRQGQIYGYTF. In DNA, the CDR3 is TGTGCCAGCAGTTACCGGCAAGGACAGATCTATGGCTACACCTTC.

This chain uses TRBV12-5 with TRBJ2-3; 9 bases match TRBD1. J gave up 3 bases and V 4 bases, and 5 bases lay outside the gene matches. The CDR3 has 15 amino acids. CDR1 is LGHNT and CDR2 is FRNRAP in the germline V gene. The CDR3 DNA follows: TGTGCTAGTGGTTCCGGGACAGGGCGGACAGATACGCAGTATTTT. It is translated as CASGSGTGRTDTQYF.

The rearrangement links TRBV28 to TRBJ1-5, with 7 bases aligning to TRBD1. The CDR3 totals 15 residues. V lost 6 bases, J lost 1 base, and 6 bases stayed unmatched. Germline V gene sequence: CDR1 MDHEN, CDR2 SYDVKM. The DNA of the CDR3 is TGTGCCAGCAGAATTCCGGGACAGAGCAATCAGCCCCAGCATTTT. The encoded protein is CASRIPGQSNQPQHF.

This clone was observed a few times. This CDR3 is also generated by other DNA sequences in the sample. The V call is TRBV7-6, the J call TRBJ2-3; possibly TRBD2 for D (6 bases). This CDR3 region has 15 residues. Germline assignment: CDR1 SGHVS and CDR2 FNYEAQ. V was trimmed by 1 base and J by 3 bases, leaving 11 bases between them. This CDR3 is CASSLVGLLTDTQYF. The CDR3 bases are TGTGCCAGCAGCTTAGTGGGACTCCTAACAGATACGCAGTATTTT. The full variable domain, in which reference TRBV7-6 and TRBJ2-3 provide the parts outside the CDR3, is GAGVSQSPRYKVTKRGQDVALRCDPISGHVSLYWYRQALGQGPEFLTYFNYEAQQDKSGLPNDRFSAERPEGSISTLTIQRTEQRDSAMYRCASSLVGLLTDTQYFGPGTRLTVL.

This clone has a single count. This chain connects TRBV7-3 to TRBJ1-1, with D perhaps matching TRBD1 (5 bases). The CDR3 sequence is 16 residues long. V was trimmed by 5 bases and J by 4 bases, leaving 20 bases between them. Germline V lookup: CDR1 SGHTA, CDR2 FQGTGA. Here the CDR3 DNA reads TGTGCCAGCAGCCCTACTACACCATTCAGGGCCACTGAAGCTTTCTTT. It is translated as CASSPTTPFRATEAFF.

The rearrangement joins TRBV9 to TRBJ2-7; 8 bases agree with TRBD1. Germline V gene lookup returns CDR1 SGDLS and CDR2 YYNGEE. V was clipped by 3 bases and J by 6 bases; unmatched bases: 17. This CDR3 has 17 amino acids. The CDR3 nucleotides read TGTGCCAGCAGCGGAAGTCCCCCGGGACAGGTCTTGAGCGAGCAGTACTTC. As protein: CASSGSPPGQVLSEQYF.

The CDR3 is CASSWAPDSGQPQHF. CDR3 in DNA: TGTGCCAGCAGTTGGGCCCCCGATAGTGGTCAGCCCCAGCATTTT. The chain carries TRBV27 and TRBJ1-5, with D uncertain. The CDR3 covers 15 residues. V was cut by 4 bases and J by 6 bases, with 16 bases left in between. Germline-derived CDR1 and CDR2 are MNHEY and SMNVEV (reference sequence).

The chain combines TRBV7-3 with TRBJ2-1, with TRBD2 matching 10 bases. Germline values: CDR1 SGHTA, CDR2 FQGTGA. Germline trimming cut 4 bases from V and 6 bases from J; bases unmatched to any gene: 6. The CDR3 contains 15 residues. This CDR3 reads CASSSLAGGGNEQFF. CDR3 nucleotides: TGTGCCAGCAGCTCCTTAGCGGGAGGTGGCAATGAGCAGTTCTTC.

The rearrangement joins TRBV7-9 to TRBJ2-7; tentatively, D is TRBD1 (5 bases). CDR3 length: 14 amino acids. Germline values: CDR1 SEHNR, CDR2 FQNEAQ (reference sequence). V was clipped by 5 bases and J by 2 bases, with 13 bases between them. CDR3: CASSLEQGTYEQYF. Written as DNA, the CDR3 is TGTGCCAGCAGCCTAGAGCAGGGTACCTACGAGCAGTACTTC.

The sample holds a few counts of this clone. This rearrangement joins TRBV3-1 (or the pseudogene TRBV3-2) to TRBJ1-3, with a tentative D call TRBD1 (5 bases). Germline V gene sequence: CDR1 LGHDT, CDR2 YNNKEL (reference sequence). This CDR3 spans 15 amino acids. V was clipped by 1 base and J by 3 bases, with 10 bases between them. CDR3 nucleotides: TGTGCCAGCAGCCAAGGGGCAGGGTTTGGAAACACCATATATTTT. Its protein product is CASSQGAGFGNTIYF.

The V gene is TRBV4-1, the J gene TRBJ2-5; D is ambiguous. The germline V and J ends were trimmed by 0 bases and 9 bases, with 17 bases remaining between them. Germline CDR1 and CDR2: MGHRA and YSYEKL. The CDR3 has 15 amino acids. This CDR3 reads CASSQDPGTIGAQYF. CDR3 in DNA: TGCGCCAGCAGCCAAGATCCCGGAACGATAGGAGCCCAGTACTTC.

The CDR3: CASRLPLAGITSTDTQYF. CDR3 in DNA: TGTGCCAGCAGGCTCCCACTAGCGGGCATAACTAGCACAGATACGCAGTATTTT. This chain uses TRBV2 with TRBJ2-3; 9 nucleotides line up with TRBD2. Germline V gives CDR1 SNHLY, CDR2 FYNNEI. The V and J ends lost 6 bases and 0 bases, in that order; junction bases with no gene match: 13. The CDR3 spans 18 residues.

The CDR3 protein is CASSLTEVSVTEAFF. CDR3 DNA: TGTGCCAGCAGTTTAACCGAGGTATCGGTCACTGAAGCTTTCTTT. V and J are TRBV27 and TRBJ1-1; D gene ambiguous. Per the germline V gene, CDR1 is MNHEY and CDR2 is SMNVEV (reference sequence). V was pared by 2 bases and J by 4 bases, with 14 bases between. This CDR3 is 15 amino acids long.

V gene TRBV5-1 combines with J gene TRBJ2-3; the match to TRBD1 covers 7 bases. The germline gives CDR1 SGHRS, CDR2 YFSETQ. Germline trimming cut 6 bases from V and 6 bases from J; bases unmatched to any gene: 10. This CDR3 contains 14 residues. Here the CDR3 DNA reads TGCGCCAGCACGCTGAACAGGGGTTATGATACGCAGTATTTT. Translated: CASTLNRGYDTQYF.

CDR3 nucleotide sequence: TGTGCCAGCAGCCCATTAGCGACCCAAGAGACCCAGTACTTC. This codes for CASSPLATQETQYF. The rearrangement links TRBV7-7 to TRBJ2-5, with a tentative D call TRBD2 (5 bases). Germline V gene data show CDR1 as SSHAT and CDR2 as FNYEAQ (reference sequence). Trimming shortened V by 5 bases and J by 1 base, and 11 bases separated the two germline ends. The CDR3 covers 14 residues.

The chain is built from TRBV4-2 and TRBJ1-1; TRBD1 matches 7 bases. After removal of 0 bases from V and 7 bases from J, the junction contained 5 bases not matched to a gene. This CDR3 comprises 14 residues. Germline CDR1 LGHNA, CDR2 YNFKEQ. The CDR3 loop reads CASSQDRAGGEAFF. CDR3 coding DNA: TGTGCCAGCAGCCAAGATAGGGCAGGGGGTGAAGCTTTCTTT.

V and J are TRBV5-4 and TRBJ2-5, with D tentatively TRBD2 (6 bases). CDR3 length: 15 residues. V lost 3 bases to trimming and J lost 2 bases, with 14 bases between them. The germline V gene has CDR1 SGHNT and CDR2 YYREEE (reference sequence). The CDR3 sequence: CASSWIGSKQETQYF. CDR3 sequence (DNA): TGTGCCAGCAGCTGGATCGGGAGTAAGCAAGAGACCCAGTACTTC.

The genes are TRBV19 and TRBJ1-1; the match to TRBD1 covers 8 bases. Germline-derived CDR1 and CDR2 are LNHDA and SQIVND (reference sequence). This CDR3 spans 16 amino acids. V lost 3 bases and J lost 1; bases outside the gene matches: 7. Here the CDR3 reads CASSMGRGRGNTEAFF. The CDR3 DNA reads as TGTGCCAGTAGTATGGGCAGGGGGCGCGGGAACACTGAAGCTTTCTTT.

The CDR3 nucleotides are TGTGCCAGCAGCGAGGGGGACGCCTATGGCTACACCTTC. Protein: CASSEGDAYGYTF. J is TRBJ1-2 and V is TRBV9; TRBD1 might be the D (6 bases). Trimming cost V 3 bases and J 4 bases, with 10 bases left between them. CDR1 and CDR2 from the germline V gene are SGDLS and YYNGEE. The CDR3 length is 13 residues.

This chain uses TRBV10-3 with TRBJ2-7; perhaps TRBD1 as D (6 bases). CDR1 is ENHRY and CDR2 is SYGVKD in the germline V gene. The CDR3 has 12 residues. Trimming removed 4 bases from V and 2 bases from J, with 6 bases in between. CDR3 nucleotides: TGTGCCATCAGTGGGGACACCTACGAGCAGTACTTC. Its protein is CAISGDTYEQYF.